The sequence of this T cell receptor (beta chain) was determined in a study of a mutant IDH1 vaccine in newly diagnosed glioma (dated by TCRdb to about 2021). Background on the whole study: In the chemotherapy-containing groups, vaccination started alongside temozolomide cycles, whereas in patients who had radiotherapy alone it started 4-6 weeks after radiotherapy. The week-35 safety follow-up was designated visit V12, and the week-47 end of study was designated visit V13. Longitudinal TCRB deep sequencing was done for fewer than 30 treated patients, wherever samples were available for exploratory analyses. Of the approximately 34 patients who were treated, 62.5% were male and roughly 40% were female, and the mean age was around 43 years. Peripheral blood was drawn at six visits: V03 (baseline), V05, V07, V10, V12 and V13. Prior to enrollment, standard therapy consisting of radiotherapy alone, temozolomide alone, or radiochemotherapy with temozolomide had been administered to patients, with the combination being received by most patients. The full study reports these points: Selection of PBMC samples for TCRB deep sequencing was based on availability. No apparent relationship was observed between pseudoprogression and alterations in the top peripheral T cell clonotypes detected by TCRB sequencing. Immune responses induced by the vaccine were seen in roughly 92% of patients across multiple MHC alleles. The authors noted that analyses of patient blood samples could not be reproduced because of sample limitations.

Library preparation employed the immunoSEQ multiplex PCR assay. Rearranged TCR beta chain sequences were amplified using the hsTCRB Kit according to the manufacturer's protocol. An Illumina MiSeq was used to sequence the TCRB libraries. The authors processed their data as follows. The kit vendor's proprietary platform handled demultiplexing, trimming and gene mapping. TCRdb took over this immuneACCESS table, retaining in-frame rearrangements with V and J assigned. Such tables are incomplete; in checked studies, under half of the missing clones stem from an unresolved V gene, and the remainder is unexplained. The DNA was the basis for D and trimming; V, J and clone size are from that table. Recorded for this sample are about 30,000 clones; more than 75% of them occurred a single time. The ten largest account for around 11% of the sample. Per the publication, the time point label means: week 35, safety follow-up. Each vaccine dose, consisting of 300 ug of a 20-mer mutant IDH1 peptide in Montanide, was administered subcutaneously with topical imiquimod. Patients were given eight vaccinations, in weeks 1, 3, 5, 7, 11, 15, 19 and 23, which matched visits V03 through V10. All donors had newly diagnosed IDH1-mutant astrocytomas of WHO grade 3 or 4 that showed loss of nuclear ATRX. The samples were drawn from NOA16, a multicentre, single-arm, open-label phase I trial in Germany that tested a mutant IDH1 peptide vaccine in humans for the first time. Genomic DNA for TCRB sequencing was extracted from EDTA blood using the DNeasy Blood and Tissue Kit.

To note about this clone: Its antigen remains unidentified. No qualities accompany the bases; no much larger clone lies one base away.

Cut back by 6 bases and 0 bases, the V and J ends lie 9 bases apart. CDR1 is given as SNHLY and CDR2 as FYNNEI, both from the germline V gene. From the cysteine up to the phenylalanine, the CDR3 has a length of 14 residues. Only the CDR3 DNA is retained, 42 bases long and in frame from the first base. The sequence joins TRBV2 to TRBJ1-3; no D segment can be confidently identified. This TCR derives from a woman between 40 and 50 years old with glioma. Sequencing was performed on PBMCs, taken from a glioma patient whose treatment included an IDH1 peptide vaccine. The CDR3 loop reads CASRDDFSGNTIYF. The DNA reads TGTGCCAGCAGGGACGACTTCTCTGGAAACACCATATATTTT.